The source of this T cell receptor beta chain is a study of shared clonotypes between healthy human individuals. Using immunoSEQ multiplex PCR, the repertoire was profiled, and TCRdb retains in-frame clones only, with some absent. The sample lists 2 million to 2.5 million clones, 85% to 95% occurring once. Germline trimming cut 2 bases from V and 6 bases from J; bases unmatched to any gene: 12. CDR1 and CDR2 from the germline V gene are MNHNS and SASEGT. The CDR3 contains 17 residues. This chain connects TRBV6-1 to TRBJ2-2; 7 positions agree with TRBD2. Sequencing was carried out using naive CD4+ T cells from PBMCs. Described subset: CD45RA+ positively selected. The receptor was isolated from a man younger than 35 in good health. Some clones in this sample may be carry-over from other donors' samples. CDR3 sequence reads: CASSEYTGGSRPGELFF. CDR3 bases: TGTGCCAGCAGTGAATATACGGGCGGGAGTAGGCCCGGGGAGCTGTTTTTT.